This T cell receptor (beta chain) was documented in a study of blood T cell repertoires in COVID-19. At the level of the study: Samples representing acute and convalescent COVID-19 were sourced from the United States, Italy and Spain. From T cells, B-cell-depleted T cells, or PBMCs came the material, which was cDNA or gDNA.

This CDR3 is 13 amino acids long. Germline V CDR1 and CDR2: SNHLY, FYNNEI. Trimming shortened V by 6 bases and J by 4 bases, and 10 bases separated the two germline ends. In the original workflow: How many nucleated cells were present was estimated from reference gene primer amplification. Using immunoSEQ multiplex PCR, the repertoire was profiled, and TCRdb retains in-frame clones only, with some absent. The V and J calls and clone size were taken over from that table, and D and trimming were inferred from the DNA. The repertoire holds about 200,000 clones, with approximately 85% as singletons. Seattle's enrolled individuals joined amid active infection and were then monitored longitudinally.

The sample comprised peripheral blood. The clonotype originates from a woman of 80 years or more with COVID-19, enrolled during active disease. The V gene is TRBV2, the J gene TRBJ1-3; D is unresolved. The CDR3 sequence is CASSVAVGNTIYF. CDR3 in DNA: TGTGCCAGCAGCGTGGCCGTCGGAAACACCATATATTTT.